Shown below are 9 T cell receptor beta chains from a single sample sequenced in a study of T cells in localized non-small cell lung cancer. Clones were read by immunoSEQ multiplex PCR, and TCRdb kept only the in-frame ones, dropping some. The sample comprises around 40,000 clones, 70% to 90% of which are singletons, and around 7% rests with the top ten. The sequenced sample was peripheral blood, obtained before any cancer treatment. The receptors derive from a woman aged 18-55 years with stage III lung adenocarcinoma.

J is TRBJ2-5 and V is TRBV9; 11 bases agree with TRBD2. This CDR3 has 20 amino acids. V gave up 0 bases and J gave up 2 bases; unmatched junction bases: 15. Germline V gives CDR1 SGDLS, CDR2 YYNGEE. The chain's CDR3 is CASSVGTADAWTSGQETQYF. CDR3 in DNA: TGTGCCAGCAGCGTAGGGACAGCCGATGCGTGGACTAGCGGGCAAGAGACCCAGTACTTC. Complete variable domain (other parts from reference TRBV9 and TRBJ2-5): DSGVTQTPKHLITATGQRVTLRCSPRSGDLSVYWYQQSLDQGLQFLIQYYNGEERAKGNILERFSAQQFPDLHSELNLSSLELGDSALYFCASSVGTADAWTSGQETQYFGPGTRLLVL.

The CDR3 DNA follows: TGTGCCAGCTCACCAGGGATCGAGAACACTGAAGCTTTCTTT. Its translation is CASSPGIENTEAFF. The chain links TRBV18 to TRBJ1-1; no definite D call. This CDR3 has 14 amino acids. The V and J ends lost 2 bases and 1 base respectively, with 8 bases between them. Per the germline V gene, CDR1 is KGHSH and CDR2 is LQKENI.

The chain combines TRBV5-5 with TRBJ1-4; D unclear. CDR1 is SGHKS and CDR2 is YYEKEE in the germline V gene (reference sequence). Between the trimmed V and J ends, which lost 0 bases and 2 bases, there was a span of 8 bases. The length of the CDR3 is 15 residues. The CDR3 sequence: CASSLALTTNEKLFF. The CDR3 nucleotides are TGTGCCAGCAGCTTGGCGTTGACCACTAATGAAAAACTGTTTTTT.

The chain carries TRBV6-6 and TRBJ2-1; the match to TRBD1 covers 8 bases. The length of the CDR3 is 12 residues. With 8 bases clipped from V and 5 bases from J, the junction kept 2 bases outside the gene matches. Germline V gives CDR1 MNHNY, CDR2 SVGAGI (reference sequence). CDR3 amino acids: CASRTGNNEQFF. The CDR3 nucleotides read TGTGCCAGCCGGACAGGGAACAATGAGCAGTTCTTC.

The chain carries TRBV15 and TRBJ1-5; possibly TRBD1 for D (5 bases). V was trimmed by 3 bases and J by 2 bases, leaving 14 bases between them. CDR1 and CDR2 (germline): LNHNV, YYDKDF (reference sequence). The CDR3 covers 16 residues. CDR3 residues: CATSSRDQRGNQPQHF. The DNA for the CDR3 is TGTGCCACCAGCAGCAGGGACCAACGAGGCAATCAGCCCCAGCATTTT.

The chain joins TRBV5-5 to TRBJ1-1, with no clear D. Germline lookup yields CDR1 SGHKS and CDR2 YYEKEE (reference sequence). The CDR3 is made up of 15 amino acids. The germline V and J ends were trimmed by 0 bases and 1 base, with 10 bases remaining between them. The CDR3 is CASSLDMAGNTEAFF. The CDR3 bases are TGTGCCAGCAGCTTGGATATGGCCGGGAACACTGAAGCTTTCTTT.

The chain is built from TRBV6-6 and TRBJ1-2, with 8 bases fitting TRBD1. Germline-derived CDR1 and CDR2 are MNHNY and SVGAGI (reference sequence). This CDR3 region has 15 residues. Trimming cost V 5 bases and J 5 bases; bases outside gene matches: 10. CDR3 residues: CASSAGTGRRYGYTF. In DNA form, the CDR3 reads TGTGCCAGCAGTGCGGGGACAGGCCGAAGGTATGGCTACACCTTC.

V gene TRBV27 combines with J gene TRBJ1-3, with D possibly being TRBD1 (6 bases). Germline V gene data show CDR1 as MNHEY and CDR2 as SMNVEV (reference sequence). There are 17 residues in the CDR3. The V and J ends lost 6 bases and 2 bases respectively, with 20 bases between them. DNA of the CDR3: TGTGCCAGCAGCCCCCTGGGGCAGGGGATAGCTGGAAACACCATATATTTT. Amino acid sequence: CASSPLGQGIAGNTIYF.

The gene calls are TRBV6-1 and TRBJ1-2; the match to TRBD1 covers 8 bases. The junction had 9 bases not matched to a gene; V was cut back by 6 bases and J by 6 bases. The CDR3 sequence is 14 residues long. Germline V lookup: CDR1 MNHNS, CDR2 SASEGT. CDR3 in DNA: TGTGCCAGCAGCCCGGTCGGACAGGGTAATGGCTACACCTTC. Protein: CASSPVGQGNGYTF.